Listed below are T cell receptor beta chains from one sample, sequenced in a study of tumor and adjacent non-tumor tissue in lung cancer. TCRdb redid the calling of the multiplex PCR reads with MiXCR, one entry per CDR3 protein. The table records some 68,000 distinct CDR3 sequences, 76% of them present only once. Sequencing input: distant non-tumor lung tissue. The receptors stem from a man aged 55 to 70 with non-small cell lung cancer. CDR3s include the opening cysteine and the closing phenylalanine or tryptophan. D genes are given only for firm matches. The size field is filled for only some rows; it gives once, few, many or a size class.

v_gene	j_gene	d_gene	abundance	CDR3nt	CDR3aa
TRBV12-3/TRBV12-4	TRBJ2-7	TRBD1	NA	TGTGTCAGGAGTCCCGGGACAGGGAGTCTCGGGCAGTACTTC	CVRSPGTGSLGQYF
TRBV29-1	TRBJ2-1	NA	NA	TGCAGCGGTGAAGATCCAGGAATCTACAGTGAACAGTTCTTC	CSGEDPGIYSEQFF
TRBV6-1	TRBJ1-1	NA	NA	TGTGCCAGCAGTCTCATAGACACTGAAGCTTTCTTT	CASSLIDTEAFF
TRBV5-4	TRBJ2-1	TRBD2	NA	TGTGCCAGCAGTTACTGTAGCGGGAGCCTCTACAATGAGCAATTCTTC	CASSYCSGSLYNEQFF
TRBV10-3	TRBJ2-1	TRBD1	NA	TGTTCCATCAGTTCCGGGACAGGAGACAATGAGCAGTTCTTC	CSISSGTGDNEQFF
TRBV6-4	TRBJ2-1	NA	NA	TGTGCCATCAGTGACGCCACTGAGGGACATCTGTTCTTC	CAISDATEGHLFF
TRBV30	TRBJ2-3	TRBD2	NA	TGTGCCTTCGGGAGGACCACAGATACGAAGTATTTT	CAFGRTTDTKYF
TRBV15	TRBJ1-4	NA	NA	TGTGCCACAAGCGAGGAGCGGCAGACTAATGAAAAACTGTTTTTT	CATSEERQTNEKLFF
TRBV5-6	TRBJ2-1	TRBD2	NA	TGTGCCAGCAGCCTTTATGGGGGAGCGGGATACAATAGGCAGTTCTTC	CASSLYGGAGYNRQFF
TRBV29-1	TRBJ2-1	TRBD2	NA	TGCAGCGTTCTGACTAGCGGGGGCGTCAATGACCAGTTCTTC	CSVLTSGGVNDQFF
TRBV4-2	TRBJ2-7	NA	once	TGTGCCAGGAGCCCGACAGAGGGTAAGGACGAGCAGTACTTC	CARSPTEGKDEQYF
TRBV12-3/TRBV12-4	TRBJ2-1	NA	NA	TGTGCCAGCAGTTCAGCCTCTAGCAATAGCTCCTACAATGAGCAGTTCTTC	CASSSASSNSSYNEQFF
TRBV11-3	TRBJ2-7	TRBD1	NA	TGTGTCAGTAGCCTTTTTTGGGACAGCTACGAGCAGTACTTC	CVSSLFWDSYEQYF
TRBV14	TRBJ1-2	TRBD1	NA	TGTGCCAGCATCGCTTCCGGGACAGGGCAATATGGCTACACCTTC	CASIASGTGQYGYTF
TRBV4-1	TRBJ2-5	NA	NA	TGCGCCAGCAGCCAAGAAGGTTTAGTGGGCGCGGAGACCCAGTATTTC	CASSQEGLVGAETQYF
TRBV6-5	TRBJ1-5	NA	NA	TGTGCCAGCAGCGTGGGCAGGATCAATCAGCCCCAGCATTTT	CASSVGRINQPQHF
TRBV10-2	TRBJ1-1	NA	once	TGCGCCAGCAGTTCCCTTGCTCCTGAAGCTTTCTTT	CASSSLAPEAFF
TRBV6-1	TRBJ1-1	TRBD1	NA	TGTGCCAGCAGTTGGGACAGAGTAGGGAACACTGAAGCTTTCTTT	CASSWDRVGNTEAFF
TRBV11-2	TRBJ2-3	NA	NA	TGTGCCAGCAGCTTAGTTACGGGAGCAGATACGCAGTATTTT	CASSLVTGADTQYF
TRBV20-1	TRBJ2-5	NA	few	TGCAGTGCTTACGCGGCGTACCAAGAGACCCAGTACTTC	CSAYAAYQETQYF
TRBV28	TRBJ1-2	NA	many	TGTGCCAGCAGACCGACCGGGACACCCTTTGGCTACACCTTC	CASRPTGTPFGYTF
TRBV24-1	TRBJ1-5	NA	many	TGTGCCACCAGAGGGGGGGATCGTCTCCAGCATTTT	CATRGGDRLQHF
TRBV29-1	TRBJ1-2	NA	NA	TGCAGCGTGACAGAAACTAACTATAGCTACGCCTTC	CSVTETNYSYAF
TRBV29-1	TRBJ2-5	TRBD2	NA	TGCAGCGTTTTAGGAGGGAGTGGGGGGGTCCAATACTTC	CSVLGGSGGVQYF
TRBV24-1	TRBJ1-5	TRBD1	once	TGTGCCACCAGTGATTTAGCCGGGAGAGGGGGCGCCTGTAATCAGCCCCAGCATTTT	CATSDLAGRGGACNQPQHF
TRBV14	TRBJ2-1	TRBD2	NA	TGTACCAGCAGCCAAGACCGACTAGCGGGAACAGGGAATGAGCAGTTCTTC	CTSSQDRLAGTGNEQFF
TRBV29-1	TRBJ2-5	NA	NA	TGCAGCGTTGAAATGGGTGTACAAGAGATCCAGTACTTC	CSVEMGVQEIQYF
TRBV24-1	TRBJ2-6	NA	NA	TGTGCCACCAGTGACCCAACACCCTCTTGTGCCAACGTCCTGACTTTC	CATSDPTPSCANVLTF
TRBV29-1	TRBJ2-7	TRBD1	NA	TGCAGCGCTGAAGGTGGACAGGTCGGCGAGCTGTACTTC	CSAEGGQVGELYF